This is a list of T cell receptor beta chains from one sample in a study of T cell changes during pregnancy in multiple sclerosis. Assay: immunoSEQ multiplex PCR; the TCRdb copy retains only in-frame clones and omits some. The table has approximately 46,000 clones, roughly 89% seen once; the top ten hold 5.1%. This specimen was peripheral blood, taken after pregnancy. These receptors all stem from a female donor in good health, enrolled as a control in a pregnancy study. The CDR3 runs from the conserved cysteine through the conserved F or W. The D gene is left open where the match is weak. Clone sizes are given selectively: once, few, many, or a class where the clone is expanded.

J: TRBJ1-2
V: TRBV5-8
size: .
length: 17
D: TRBD1
DNA: TGTGCCAGCAGCCCGGACAGGGGCCCTAACGTATACTATGGCTACACCTTC
CDR3: CASSPDRGPNVYYGYTF

J: TRBJ2-7
V: TRBV19
size: .
length: 14
D: TRBD1
DNA: TGTGCCAGTAGTCCGGGACAGGGCCCCTACGAGCAGTACTTC
CDR3: CASSPGQGPYEQYF

J: TRBJ1-3
V: TRBV7-9
size: .
length: 18
D: TRBD1
DNA: TGTGCCAGCAGCTTCACCGGACAGGGGGCCTTCTCTGGAAACACCATATATTTT
CDR3: CASSFTGQGAFSGNTIYF

J: TRBJ2-3
V: TRBV28
size: .
length: 15
D: .
DNA: TGTGCCAGCAGTTTTAGGCCGGGGTACACAGATACGCAGTATTTT
CDR3: CASSFRPGYTDTQYF

J: TRBJ1-6
V: TRBV6-5
size: .
length: 14
D: .
DNA: TGTGCCAGCAGGAGGACAGAGCCGAATTCACCCCTCCACTTT
CDR3: CASRRTEPNSPLHF

J: TRBJ1-6
V: TRBV7-2
size: .
length: 16
D: TRBD1
DNA: TGTGCCAGCAGCTTAGATAAGGGGGCGGTGAGTTCACCCCTCCACTTT
CDR3: CASSLDKGAVSSPLHF

J: TRBJ2-1
V: TRBV11-3
size: .
length: 16
D: TRBD2
DNA: TGTGCCAGCAGCTTAGACCCGGGACTAGCGGGAGCTGAGCAGTTCTTC
CDR3: CASSLDPGLAGAEQFF

J: TRBJ2-4
V: TRBV2
size: .
length: 13
D: TRBD2
DNA: TGTGCCAGCAGGGGGGGGGTGGAGACCATTCAGTACTTC
CDR3: CASRGGVETIQYF

J: TRBJ2-1
V: TRBV6-1
size: .
length: 15
D: .
DNA: TGTGCCAGCAGTGAAGCGCTATCTAGTTTACATCCCCAGTTCTTC
CDR3: CASSEALSSLHPQFF

J: TRBJ2-7
V: TRBV7-9
size: once
length: 15
D: .
DNA: TGTGCCAGCAGCCGGCTTGGAGACAGATCCTACGAGCAGTACTTC
CDR3: CASSRLGDRSYEQYF

J: TRBJ1-2
V: TRBV2
size: .
length: 14
D: .
DNA: TGTGCCAGCACCCCTAGGGGACAAGACTATGGCTACACCTTC
CDR3: CASTPRGQDYGYTF

J: TRBJ1-3
V: TRBV9
size: .
length: 19
D: TRBD1
DNA: TGTGCCAGCAGCGCGGGACAGGGTCGTAGAGGCGCGGTGGGAAACACCATATATTTT
CDR3: CASSAGQGRRGAVGNTIYF

J: TRBJ2-3
V: TRBV9
size: .
length: 18
D: TRBD2
DNA: TGTGCCAGCAGCCCAATGACTAGCGGGACGATTAGCACAGATACGCAGTATTTT
CDR3: CASSPMTSGTISTDTQYF

J: TRBJ1-2
V: TRBV5-1
size: .
length: 18
D: TRBD1
DNA: TGCGCCAGCAGCTTGGGGGGATTGAGCCGGCAGGGGGCTCCTGGCTACACCTTC
CDR3: CASSLGGLSRQGAPGYTF